Below are 26 T cell receptor beta chains sequenced from a single sample in a study of neoadjuvant nivolumab and ipilimumab in lung cancer. TCRdb's table, derived via immunoSEQ multiplex PCR, lists solely in-frame clones and lacks some. The sample records fewer than 40,000 clones, 80% to 90% being singletons. Sequenced here: peripheral blood, sampled before neoadjuvant nivolumab, alone or with ipilimumab. These receptors were obtained from an adult with non-small cell lung cancer.

This sequence joins TRBV5-5 and TRBJ2-3, with D possibly matching TRBD1 (5 bases). CDR3 length: 14 residues. Deletions cut 1 base from V and 3 bases from J, with 9 bases between. Germline V lookup: CDR1 SGHKS, CDR2 YYEKEE (reference sequence). In DNA, the CDR3 is TGTGCCAGCAGCTTGATGGGGCGGACAGATACGCAGTATTTT. It specifies CASSLMGRTDTQYF.

The chain recombines TRBV27 with TRBJ2-3; no clear D. The germline gives CDR1 MNHEY, CDR2 SMNVEV (reference sequence). This CDR3 is 14 amino acids long. V lost 6 bases to trimming and J lost 1 base, with 11 bases between them. The CDR3 DNA sequence: TGTGCCAGCAGCACATTATATGGCACAGATACGCAGTATTTT. Translated: CASSTLYGTDTQYF.

The chain uses TRBV7-9 and TRBJ1-2, with TRBD1 matching over 9 bases. Trimming removed 5 bases from V and 6 bases from J; junction bases left unmatched: 4. This CDR3 has 13 amino acids. Germline V gene sequence: CDR1 SEHNR, CDR2 FQNEAQ (reference sequence). CDR3 sequence reads: CASSEDRGNGYTF. For the CDR3, the DNA is TGTGCCAGCAGCGAAGACAGGGGGAATGGCTACACCTTC. The full variable domain, its missing parts supplied by reference TRBV7-9 and TRBJ1-2, is DTGVSQNPRHKITKRGQNVTFRCDPISEHNRLYWYRQTLGQGPEFLTYFQNEAQLEKSRLLSDRFSAERPKGSFSTLEIQRTEQGDSAMYLCASSEDRGNGYTFGSGTRLTVV.

The chain recombines TRBV29-1 with TRBJ1-1; D unclear. Germline V CDR1 and CDR2: SQVTM, ANQGSEA. The CDR3 runs 9 residues. Trimming stripped 8 bases from V and 6 bases from J, with 7 bases between. CDR3 sequence: CSWGPEAFF. The CDR3 bases are TGCAGCTGGGGTCCTGAAGCTTTCTTT. The whole variable domain, remainder taken from reference TRBV29-1 and TRBJ1-1, is SAVISQKPSRDICQRGTSLTIQCQVDSQVTMMFWYRQQPGQSLTLIATANQGSEATYESGFVIDKFPISRPNLTFSTLTVSNMSPEDSSIYLCSWGPEAFFGQGTRLTVV.

The CDR3 sequence is CASSPGTGAREGYTF. The CDR3 DNA follows: TGTGCCAGCAGTCCTGGGACAGGGGCCAGGGAGGGCTACACCTTC. The rearrangement uses TRBV28 and TRBJ1-2; 10 nucleotides match TRBD1. The CDR3 totals 15 residues. V gave up 5 bases and J gave up 8 bases; unmatched junction bases: 11. Germline V lookup: CDR1 MDHEN, CDR2 SYDVKM.

The chain employs TRBV7-2 and TRBJ2-2; the D gene is possibly TRBD2 (6 bases). The CDR3 runs to 16 residues. Trimming removed 5 bases from V and 9 bases from J, with 22 bases in between. Germline assignment: CDR1 SGHTA and CDR2 FQGNSA. The CDR3 sequence is CASSPPRDSATRELFF. The CDR3 DNA reads as TGTGCCAGCAGCCCCCCTAGGGACTCGGCGACCAGGGAGCTGTTTTTT.

This clone was found once. The chain uses TRBV6-1 and TRBJ1-4; D call uncertain. There are 13 residues in the CDR3. Germline lookup yields CDR1 MNHNS and CDR2 SASEGT. The germline V and J ends were trimmed by 1 base and 6 bases, with 6 bases remaining between them. The CDR3 protein is CASSEVRDEKLFF. CDR3 DNA sequence: TGTGCCAGCAGTGAAGTAAGGGATGAAAAACTGTTTTTT.

The sample holds one count of this clone. This chain uses TRBV6-1 with TRBJ1-1; D gene ambiguous. In germline, CDR1 is MNHNS, CDR2 SASEGT. CDR3 length: 15 residues. The ends were cut back, 3 bases at V and 4 bases at J, with 15 bases in the middle. The CDR3 loop is CASSDGRVGRTEAFF. The CDR3, as DNA: TGTGCCAGCAGTGACGGTAGGGTTGGGCGCACTGAAGCTTTCTTT.

This clone was recorded once. The V and J genes are TRBV5-4 and TRBJ2-3, with 8 positions matching TRBD2. The CDR3 consists of 13 residues. Germline assignment: CDR1 SGHNT and CDR2 YYREEE (reference sequence). J lost 5 bases, V lost 3 bases, and 2 bases had no gene match. The CDR3: CASSSGTRDTQYF. CDR3 nucleotides: TGTGCCAGCAGCTCCGGGACTAGAGATACGCAGTATTTT.

CDR3 in amino acids: CASSLFTDTQYF. The CDR3 bases are TGTGCCAGCAGCTTATTCACAGATACGCAGTATTTT. V is TRBV11-2 and J is TRBJ2-3; no reliable D call. The CDR3 is made up of 12 amino acids. V lost 2 bases, J lost 2 bases, and 2 bases lay in between. Germline CDR1 reads SGHAT; CDR2 reads FQNNGV.

V usage is TRBV30 and J usage is TRBJ2-7; D not resolved. The CDR3 is 12 amino acids. Between the trimmed V and J ends, which lost 2 bases and 3 bases, there was a span of 8 bases. Germline V lookup: CDR1 GTSNPN, CDR2 SVGIG (reference sequence). The DNA of the CDR3 is TGTGCCTGGAGTCGGCAAGACTACGAGCAGTACTTC. Its protein product is CAWSRQDYEQYF.

The V gene is TRBV7-8, the J gene TRBJ2-7; TRBD2 agrees at 9 bases. This CDR3 comprises 16 residues. Germline V gives CDR1 SGHVS, CDR2 FQNEAQ. J was trimmed by 3 bases and V by 5 bases; bases with no gene match: 11. The CDR3 nucleotides read TGTGCCAGCAGCCCTCGTAGGAATAGCGGGAGCTACGAGCAGTACTTC. Residues: CASSPRRNSGSYEQYF.

Here the CDR3 DNA reads TGTGCCAGCAGCCGCGACAGGGGCCAGTACGAGCAGTACTTC. Translated: CASSRDRGQYEQYF. The J gene is TRBJ2-7, the V gene TRBV11-2, with 8 bases identical to TRBD1. Trimming took 5 bases from V and 4 from J; bases not matched to a gene: 7. The CDR3 runs to 14 residues. The V gene's germline CDR1 is SGHAT and CDR2 FQNNGV.

In nucleotides, the CDR3 is TGTGCCATCAGTGCTAGCGGGAATGGTAGGTTCTTC. Protein sequence: CAISASGNGRFF. This chain uses TRBV10-3 with TRBJ2-1; 9 bases are shared with TRBD2. This CDR3 has 12 amino acids. With V trimmed by 4 bases and J by 15 bases, 7 bases remained unmatched. Germline-derived CDR1 and CDR2 are ENHRY and SYGVKD.

V is TRBV7-2 and J is TRBJ2-2, with 8 nucleotides matching TRBD1. Trimming cost V 3 bases and J 6 bases; bases outside gene matches: 9. The germline V gene has CDR1 SGHTA and CDR2 FQGNSA. This CDR3 has 16 residues. DNA of the CDR3: TGTGCCAGCAGCTTCCGCGGGACAGGTCTCTCCGGGGAGCTGTTTTTT. Amino acid sequence: CASSFRGTGLSGELFF.

V gene TRBV30 combines with J gene TRBJ2-2; D may be TRBD1 (5 bases). V dropped 5 bases and J dropped 1 base, with 14 bases sitting between them. Germline loops: CDR1 GTSNPN, CDR2 SVGIG (reference sequence). This CDR3 has 15 amino acids. CDR3 bases: TGTGCCTGGTCCAGGGTTTCGAGGAACACCGGGGAGCTGTTTTTT. The encoded protein is CAWSRVSRNTGELFF.

This clone was detected only once. The chain uses TRBV7-2 and TRBJ2-1, with 7 bases aligning to TRBD1. The CDR3 runs to 15 residues. From germline, CDR1 is SGHTA and CDR2 FQGNSA. J gave up 6 bases and V 5 bases, and 10 bases lay outside the gene matches. The CDR3, as DNA: TGTGCCAGCAGCGCCGGGACAGTCGACGTCAATGAGCAGTTCTTC. Translating gives CASSAGTVDVNEQFF. The variable domain in full, completed from reference TRBV7-2 and TRBJ2-1, reads GAGVSQSPSNKVTEKGKDVELRCDPISGHTALYWYRQSLGQGLEFLIYFQGNSAPDKSGLPSDRFSAERTGGSVSTLTIQRTQQEDSAVYLCASSAGTVDVNEQFFGPGTRLTVL.

The rearrangement links TRBV7-3 to TRBJ2-2, with 8 bases identical to TRBD1. Per the germline V gene, CDR1 is SGHTA and CDR2 is FQGTGA. The CDR3 runs to 13 residues. V shed 10 bases and J 3 bases; nucleotides not matched to a gene: 4. CDR3 DNA: TGTGCCACCAGGGGGCTCGACACCGGGGAGCTGTTTTTT. This translates into CATRGLDTGELFF.

In its sample, this clone was seen once. The chain joins TRBV18 to TRBJ2-5; TRBD1 matches at 8 bases. V was clipped by 2 bases and J by 0 bases; unmatched bases: 2. Germline CDR1 is KGHSH and CDR2 is LQKENI. The CDR3 contains 15 residues. The CDR3 protein is CASSPYRGNQETQYF. The CDR3 coding sequence is TGTGCCAGCTCACCATACAGGGGGAACCAAGAGACCCAGTACTTC.

This clone was counted once. The V call is TRBV7-9, the J call TRBJ1-2; 7 bases agree with TRBD1. Germline CDR1 is SEHNR and CDR2 is FQNEAQ (reference sequence). J was trimmed by 6 bases and V by 7 bases; bases with no gene match: 8. The CDR3 length is 13 residues. The CDR3 spells CASTQGQGDGYTF. The CDR3 DNA reads TGTGCCAGCACCCAAGGGCAGGGGGATGGCTACACCTTC.

V gene TRBV6-4 combines with J gene TRBJ2-5; D possibly corresponds to TRBD2 (5 bases). This CDR3 is 13 amino acids long. Germline CDR1 and CDR2: MRHNA and SNTAGT. V lost 0 bases and J lost 4, with 6 bases in between. The CDR3 coding sequence is TGTGCCAGCAGTGACTCGGCGGGAGAGACCCAGTACTTC. Translated: CASSDSAGETQYF.

The J gene is TRBJ2-3, the V gene TRBV29-1, with 9 bases lining up with TRBD1. There are 13 residues in the CDR3. Germline CDR1 SQVTM, CDR2 ANQGSEA. The V segment lost 6 bases and the J segment 4 bases; nucleotides outside the gene matches: 5. CDR3 loop: CSVRQGVADTQYF. CDR3 DNA sequence: TGCAGCGTACGACAGGGGGTGGCAGATACGCAGTATTTT.

The V and J genes are TRBV11-3 and TRBJ2-2; 10 bases fit TRBD2. There are 16 residues in the CDR3. Germline loops: CDR1 SGHNT, CDR2 YENEEA. Trimming cost V 3 bases and J 4 bases; bases outside gene matches: 5. The DNA of the CDR3 is TGTGCCAGCAGCTTTAGCCCTAGCGGGGGCACCGGGGAGCTGTTTTTT. As protein: CASSFSPSGGTGELFF. Full variable domain (remainder filled in from reference TRBV11-3 and TRBJ2-2): EAGVVQSPRYKIIEKKQPVAFWCNPISGHNTLYWYLQNLGQGPELLIRYENEEAVDDSQLPKDRFSAERLKGVDSTLKIQPAELGDSAVYLCASSFSPSGGTGELFFGEGSRLTVL.

The V and J genes are TRBV6-5 and TRBJ2-7; 7 bases agree with TRBD2. V was clipped by 6 bases and J by 1 base; unmatched bases: 6. Germline CDR1 MNHEY, CDR2 SVGAGI. This CDR3 region has 14 residues. As DNA, the CDR3 is TGTGCCAGCAGCCTGGGACTAACTTCCTACGAGCAGTACTTC. This translates into CASSLGLTSYEQYF.

The genes are TRBV7-9 and TRBJ2-7, with TRBD2 matching over 7 bases. The CDR3 has 17 amino acids. V trimming: 5 bases; J trimming: 5 bases; junction bases outside the gene matches: 18. CDR1 is SEHNR, CDR2 FQNEAQ, per germline (reference sequence). The CDR3 loop is CASSPGRVNAGDHEQYF. CDR3 in DNA: TGTGCCAGCAGCCCCGGGAGAGTTAATGCGGGAGATCACGAGCAGTACTTC.

This clone was counted once. This CDR3 reads CASRSSGTTRIAKNIQYF. Here the CDR3 DNA reads TGTGCCAGCAGGTCTAGCGGGACTACAAGGATAGCCAAAAACATTCAGTACTTC. The rearrangement links TRBV7-2 to TRBJ2-4; 9 nucleotides match TRBD2. CDR3 size: 18 residues. Germline CDR1 SGHTA, CDR2 FQGNSA. V dropped 6 bases and J dropped 0; count of bases not matched to a gene: 12.